This TCR beta chain comes out of a study of identical twins. Study results and limitations: Fewer insertions characterized abundant cord blood beta clonotypes, whereas memory repertoires showed none. It was out-of-frame TCR alpha sharing in monozygotic twins that models underestimated.

With regard to this clonotype: Its antigen is unidentified.

It was template switching that added a universal primer site, and there were unique molecular identifiers on the cDNA. TCRdb itself ran the 5' RACE reads through MiXCR, one entry per CDR3 protein. The table lists about 700,000 distinct CDR3 sequences, around 6% of them singletons. The CDR3 runs to 14 residues. Germline CDR1 KGHSH, CDR2 LQKENI. The V gene lost 3 bases and the J gene lost 4 bases, with 12 bases spanning the gap. Material for sequencing was naive T cells sorted from blood. The sequence was obtained from a man aged 18-30 years in good health. This chain uses TRBV18 with TRBJ1-2; possibly TRBD1 for D (5 bases). DNA of the CDR3: TGTGCCAGCTCACCCGTCATACAGGTCTATGGCTACACCTTC. It codes for CASSPVIQVYGYTF.